Given below is one TCR beta chain in context. TCRdb re-derived calls from the 5' RACE reads in MiXCR, one entry per CDR3 protein. The repertoire has approximately 620,000 distinct CDR3 sequences, around 8.3% of them found once; the top ten carry around 0.98%. This sample was taken from a study of identical twins. The same sample was also studied in work on yellow fever vaccine responses in identical twins.

The TCR was taken from a woman aged 18 to 35 in good health. The source material was PBMCs.

This CDR3 is CASSPGVGTSGETQYF. The CDR3 bases are TGTGCCAGCAGCCCTGGTGTTGGGACTAGCGGGGAGACCCAGTACTTC. The chain has TRBV3-1 and TRBJ2-5; TRBD2 agrees at 12 bases. This CDR3 has 16 residues. Unmatched junction bases numbered 8, after V lost 4 bases and J lost 5 bases. The V gene's germline CDR1 is LGHDT and CDR2 YNNKEL (reference sequence).